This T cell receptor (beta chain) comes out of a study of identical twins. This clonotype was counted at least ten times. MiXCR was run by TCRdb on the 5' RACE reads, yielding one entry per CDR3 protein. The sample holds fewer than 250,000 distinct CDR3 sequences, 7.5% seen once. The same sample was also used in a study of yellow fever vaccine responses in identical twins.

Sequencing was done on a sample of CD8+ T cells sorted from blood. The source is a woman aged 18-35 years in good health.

CDR3 sequence: CASSLATTQYF. The CDR3 coding sequence is TGTGCCAGCAGTTTAGCAACCACCCAGTACTTC. The chain recombines TRBV12-3 or TRBV12-4 with TRBJ2-5; D gene uncertain. V lost 0 bases and J 8 bases, leaving 4 bases between the germline ends. This CDR3 has 11 residues.